This T cell receptor beta chain was retrieved from a study of OX40 agonist ivuxolimab in advanced cancers. Study at large: Every 2 weeks, patients got intravenous ivuxolimab at one of six dose levels (0.01-10 mg/kg). Partial responses, seen in three patients, involved one hepatocellular carcinoma and two cutaneous melanomas. Overall study results and limits: Dosing at 0.1 to 3.0 mg/kg was accompanied by clonal expansion of CD4+ and CD8+ blood T cells by week 6. Expanded clones belonging to CD8+ T cells outnumbered, on average, those of CD4+.

From germline, CDR1 is SGHDT and CDR2 YYEEEE. V trimming: 3 bases; J trimming: 4 bases; junction bases outside the gene matches: 10. The CDR3 sequence is 18 residues long. A remark on this clone: What it binds is unknown.

Libraries were prepared by immunoSEQ multiplex PCR; TCRdb keeps only in-frame clonotypes and omits some of them. Of tens of thousands of clones in the sample, about 90% were seen once. The material was CD4+ or CD8+ T cells sorted from blood, obtained in a trial of the OX40 agonist ivuxolimab. The rearrangement joins TRBV5-6 to TRBJ2-6, with 10 bases matching TRBD2. The receptor was derived from an adult with an advanced solid tumor such as melanoma, head and neck, liver or kidney cancer. The CDR3 DNA sequence: TGTGCCAGCAGCTCAAGACTAGCGGGTGATGTAGGGGCCAACGTCCTGACTTTC. Protein: CASSSRLAGDVGANVLTF.